These 25 T cell receptor beta chains originate from one sample sequenced in a study of blood T cell repertoires in COVID-19. Profiled with immunoSEQ multiplex PCR; TCRdb holds only in-frame clones, not every one. Of 110,000 to 150,000 clones in the sample, 82% were seen once. The specimen sequenced was peripheral blood. The receptors here all came from a woman aged 80 or over with acute or convalescent COVID-19.

The chain links TRBV30 to TRBJ1-1, with unresolved D. Trimming removed 4 bases from V and 0 bases from J, with 9 bases in between. The CDR3 is 13 residues long. Germline CDR1 and CDR2: GTSNPN and SVGIG (reference sequence). The CDR3: CAWIQLMNTEAFF. CDR3 DNA: TGTGCCTGGATTCAACTCATGAACACTGAAGCTTTCTTT.

This chain joins TRBV5-4 and TRBJ2-1; possibly TRBD1 for D (6 bases). Germline loops: CDR1 SGHNT, CDR2 YYREEE (reference sequence). This CDR3 is built from 13 residues. Between the trimmed V and J ends, which lost 1 base and 8 bases, there was a span of 10 bases. DNA for the CDR3: TGTGCCAGCAGCTTGACAGGGTCCGATGAGCAGTTCTTC. Translation gives CASSLTGSDEQFF.

V gene TRBV5-1 combines with J gene TRBJ2-5; TRBD2 might be the D (6 bases). The V and J ends lost 6 bases and 1 base respectively, with 19 bases between them. From germline, CDR1 is SGHRS and CDR2 YFSETQ. The CDR3 covers 16 residues. The CDR3 loop reads CASTSGLLGGQETQYF. In DNA form, the CDR3 reads TGCGCCAGCACTTCAGGACTACTTGGGGGCCAAGAGACCCAGTACTTC.

The chain combines TRBV27 with TRBJ2-5; 14 nucleotides agree with TRBD2. J gave up 4 bases and V 4 bases, and 8 bases lay outside the gene matches. This CDR3 comprises 17 residues. The germline gives CDR1 MNHEY, CDR2 SMNVEV (reference sequence). The CDR3: CASSSQIGLAGGETQYF. For the CDR3, the DNA is TGTGCCAGCAGTTCCCAAATCGGACTAGCGGGAGGAGAGACCCAGTACTTC.

The chain links TRBV5-1 to TRBJ1-1; TRBD1 agrees at 12 bases. V was clipped by 4 bases and J by 7 bases; unmatched bases: 8. CDR1 and CDR2 from the germline V gene are SGHRS and YFSETQ. This CDR3 is built from 15 residues. The CDR3 DNA sequence: TGCGCCAGCAGCCCCCTGGGACAGGGGGCAGGTGAAGCTTTCTTT. Translated: CASSPLGQGAGEAFF.

The chain carries TRBV10-1 and TRBJ2-7, with 9 positions matching TRBD1. The trim removed 6 bases at V and 2 bases at J, leaving 11 bases unmatched. Germline CDR1 WNHNN, CDR2 SYGVQD (reference sequence). The CDR3 loop spans 16 amino acids. CDR3 DNA: TGCGCCAGCAGCTGGGAAAGACAGGGGGACCCCTACGAGCAGTACTTC. Protein product: CASSWERQGDPYEQYF.

This chain links TRBV28 with TRBJ2-7; 10 positions agree with TRBD2. The germline V gene has CDR1 MDHEN and CDR2 SYDVKM. This CDR3 region has 16 residues. V was pared by 4 bases and J by 5 bases, with 11 bases of the junction left unmatched. The CDR3 nucleotides are TGTGCCAGCAGTTCCCTAGACCCCCTAGCGGGAGACGAGCAGTACTTC. This translates into CASSSLDPLAGDEQYF.

The rearrangement uses TRBV3-1 (or the pseudogene TRBV3-2) and TRBJ2-5; the match to TRBD1 covers 9 bases. Germline values: CDR1 LGHDT, CDR2 YNNKEL (reference sequence). Losses at the gene ends were 4 bases for V and 3 bases for J; bases not matched to a gene: 0. CDR3 length equals 13 residues. The CDR3 reads CASSRDREETQYF. DNA of the CDR3: TGTGCCAGCAGCCGGGACAGGGAAGAGACCCAGTACTTC.

The CDR3, as DNA: TGTGCCAGCAGCTTGGTGTGCTCCGCCCTAAGGCCCCAGCATTTT. Its translation is CASSLVCSALRPQHF. The chain has TRBV5-4 and TRBJ1-5, with D uncertain. Germline V CDR1 and CDR2: SGHNT, YYREEE (reference sequence). The CDR3 runs 15 residues. Deletions cut 0 bases from V and 9 bases from J, with 16 bases between.

The rearrangement uses TRBV7-9 and TRBJ2-1; perhaps TRBD2 as D (6 bases). The CDR3 has 16 residues. Trimming pared 3 bases from V and 0 bases from J, leaving 12 bases between. Germline CDR1 is SEHNR and CDR2 is FQNEAQ (reference sequence). The CDR3 loop is CASSFRGGDSYNEQFF. The CDR3 DNA follows: TGTGCCAGCAGCTTCAGAGGCGGGGACTCCTACAATGAGCAGTTCTTC.

The chain recombines TRBV4-1 with TRBJ2-5, with TRBD2 identical over 8 bases. CDR1 is MGHRA, CDR2 YSYEKL, per germline. V lost 0 bases to trimming and J lost 5 bases; unmatched junction nucleotides: 8. There are 16 residues in the CDR3. The CDR3 loop reads CASSQELGLVGETQYF. In DNA form, the CDR3 reads TGCGCCAGCAGCCAAGAACTGGGACTAGTTGGTGAGACCCAGTACTTC.

J is TRBJ2-3 and V is TRBV7-6; 12 bases fit TRBD2. The CDR3 loop spans 14 amino acids. Trimming at V came to 3 bases and at J to 5 bases, leaving 0 bases not matched to a gene. Germline V gene lookup returns CDR1 SGHVS and CDR2 FNYEAQ. CDR3 region: CASSLTSGGDTQYF. For the CDR3, the DNA is TGTGCCAGCAGCTTGACTAGCGGGGGAGATACGCAGTATTTT. The entire variable domain, with the rest obtained from reference TRBV7-6 and TRBJ2-3, is as follows: GAGVSQSPRYKVTKRGQDVALRCDPISGHVSLYWYRQALGQGPEFLTYFNYEAQQDKSGLPNDRFSAERPEGSISTLTIQRTEQRDSAMYRCASSLTSGGDTQYFGPGTRLTVL.

The chain uses TRBV28 and TRBJ1-1; D perhaps matches TRBD1 (6 bases). In germline, CDR1 is MDHEN, CDR2 SYDVKM. This CDR3 has 18 residues. V was trimmed by 3 bases and J by 1 base, leaving 21 bases between them. The CDR3 region has the DNA TGTGCCAGCAGTTTGGTTATGGGGGCGCTTCCCGGGAACACTGAAGCTTTCTTT. Translated, it gives CASSLVMGALPGNTEAFF.

This chain joins TRBV2 and TRBJ1-5; 7 bases agree with TRBD1. The CDR3 consists of 18 residues. V lost 3 bases, J lost 2 bases, and 13 bases stayed unmatched. Germline CDR1 is SNHLY and CDR2 is FYNNEI. The CDR3 region has the DNA TGTGCCAGCAGTGACTATGTATTCAGGGGGTGGGGCAATCAGCCCCAGCATTTT. It codes for CASSDYVFRGWGNQPQHF.

The V call is TRBV19, the J call TRBJ1-2; D is unclear. The CDR3 is made up of 11 amino acids. The germline V and J ends were trimmed by 9 bases and 3 bases, with 8 bases remaining between them. CDR1 is LNHDA and CDR2 is SQIVND in the germline V gene (reference sequence). CDR3 sequence reads: CARGPDYGYTF. The CDR3 coding sequence is TGTGCCAGGGGCCCGGACTATGGCTACACCTTC.

This clone was detected only a few times. As DNA, the CDR3 is TGCGCCAGCAGCCGGGGCCTCACCGCGGGGGGATATGAGCAGTTCTTC. It yields the protein CASSRGLTAGGYEQFF. The rearrangement links TRBV5-1 to TRBJ2-1; TRBD2 agrees at 8 bases. The CDR3 covers 16 residues. CDR1 is SGHRS, CDR2 YFSETQ, per germline. V shed 4 bases and J 8 bases; nucleotides not matched to a gene: 14.

The V gene is TRBV28, the J gene TRBJ1-1; D is unclear. Looked up from germline, CDR1 is MDHEN and CDR2 is SYDVKM. The V and J ends lost 6 bases and 2 bases respectively, with 16 bases between them. This CDR3 is built from 15 residues. The CDR3 DNA reads as TGTGCCAGCAGGGGAAGGACTGACCTAAACACTGAAGCTTTCTTT. Translating gives CASRGRTDLNTEAFF. Based on the CDR3 plus reference TRBV28 and TRBJ1-1, the full variable domain is DVKVTQSSRYLVKRTGEKVFLECVQDMDHENMFWYRQDPGLGLRLIYFSYDVKMKEKGDIPEGYSVSREKKERFSLILESASTNQTSMYLCASRGRTDLNTEAFFGQGTRLTVV.

This chain connects TRBV11-1 to TRBJ2-7; 8 nucleotides line up with TRBD2. CDR1 is SGHAT, CDR2 FQDESV, per germline (reference sequence). Trimming removed 5 bases from V and 0 bases from J; junction bases left unmatched: 9. The CDR3 length is 16 residues. In DNA form, the CDR3 reads TGTGCCAGCAGCATCGGACCGGGACTAGGCTCCTACGAGCAGTACTTC. Residues: CASSIGPGLGSYEQYF.

The chain is built from TRBV2 and TRBJ2-7; 12 nucleotides line up with TRBD2. Germline CDR1 SNHLY, CDR2 FYNNEI. J gave up 3 bases and V 6 bases, and 12 bases lay outside the gene matches. The CDR3 has 17 residues. The CDR3 reads CASSGLAGNLGGYEQYF. The CDR3 coding sequence is TGTGCCAGCAGCGGACTAGCGGGAAACTTAGGGGGCTACGAGCAGTACTTC. Full variable domain (outside the CDR3, taken from reference TRBV2 and TRBJ2-7): EPEVTQTPSHQVTQMGQEVILRCVPISNHLYFYWYRQILGQKVEFLVSFYNNEISEKSEIFDDQFSVERPDGSNFTLKIRSTKLEDSAMYFCASSGLAGNLGGYEQYFGPGTRLTVT.

The gene calls are TRBV5-6 and TRBJ1-2; TRBD1 agrees at 7 bases. Per the germline V gene, CDR1 is SGHDT and CDR2 is YYEEEE. The CDR3 length is 13 residues. Unmatched junction bases numbered 9, after V lost 5 bases and J lost 8 bases. Here the CDR3 reads CASRPDRAGGYTF. CDR3 bases: TGTGCCAGCAGGCCCGACAGGGCTGGCGGCTACACCTTC.

The gene calls are TRBV21-1 and TRBJ1-2; the tabulated D call, TRBD1, remains unverified against the DNA. TRBV21-1 is a listed pseudogene. This CDR3 contains 14 residues. DNA for the CDR3: TGTGCCAGCAGGGGGACAGGGGGCGGTTATGGCTACACCTTC. Translating gives CASRGTGGGYGYTF.

The chain combines TRBV27 with TRBJ2-1, with 7 bases fitting TRBD2. After removal of 4 bases from V and 4 bases from J, the junction contained 4 bases not matched to a gene. The CDR3 is 14 residues long. The germline V gene has CDR1 MNHEY and CDR2 SMNVEV (reference sequence). The DNA for the CDR3 is TGTGCCAGCAGTTCATCTAGCGGTTACAATGAGCAGTTCTTC. Translation: CASSSSSGYNEQFF.

J is TRBJ2-1 and V is TRBV19; D is perhaps TRBD2 (5 bases). The CDR3 totals 13 residues. The V and J ends lost 2 bases and 9 bases respectively, with 11 bases between them. Germline CDR1 and CDR2: LNHDA and SQIVND (reference sequence). The CDR3 DNA sequence: TGTGCCAGTAGTATATTGTGGGAGACTGAGCAGTTCTTC. Translated, it gives CASSILWETEQFF.

This clone has a single count. The chain has TRBV2 and TRBJ1-5; 9 bases match TRBD1. V was pared by 4 bases and J by 4 bases, with 5 bases of the junction left unmatched. The germline gives CDR1 SNHLY, CDR2 FYNNEI. The CDR3 consists of 15 residues. CDR3 sequence: CASSAPGQGNQPQHF. DNA for the CDR3: TGTGCCAGCAGTGCCCCGGGACAGGGTAATCAGCCCCAGCATTTT.

The genes are TRBV25-1 and TRBJ2-7, with D perhaps matching TRBD2 (6 bases). There are 13 residues in the CDR3. The germline V and J ends were trimmed by 6 bases and 4 bases, with 13 bases remaining between them. Germline V CDR1 and CDR2: MGHDK, SYGVNS. CDR3: CASRGQGLYEQYF. The CDR3 DNA reads as TGTGCCAGCAGGGGCCAGGGACTGTACGAGCAGTACTTC.